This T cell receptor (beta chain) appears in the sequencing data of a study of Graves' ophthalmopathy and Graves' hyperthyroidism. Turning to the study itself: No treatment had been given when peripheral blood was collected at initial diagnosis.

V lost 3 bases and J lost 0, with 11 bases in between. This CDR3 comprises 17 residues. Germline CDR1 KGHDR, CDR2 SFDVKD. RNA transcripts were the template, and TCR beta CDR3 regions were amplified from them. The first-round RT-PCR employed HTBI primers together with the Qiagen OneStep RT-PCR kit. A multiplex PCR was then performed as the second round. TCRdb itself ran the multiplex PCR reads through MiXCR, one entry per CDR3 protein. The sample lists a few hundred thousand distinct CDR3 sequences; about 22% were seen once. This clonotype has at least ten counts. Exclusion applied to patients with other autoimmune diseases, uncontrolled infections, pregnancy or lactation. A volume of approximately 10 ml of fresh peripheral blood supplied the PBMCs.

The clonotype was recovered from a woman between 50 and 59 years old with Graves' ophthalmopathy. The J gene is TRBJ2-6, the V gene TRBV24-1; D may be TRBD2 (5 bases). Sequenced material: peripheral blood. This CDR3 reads CATSDRRAASGANVLTF. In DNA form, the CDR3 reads TGTGCCACCAGTGATCGGCGGGCGGCCTCTGGGGCCAACGTCCTGACTTTC.